One sample yielded the 5 T cell receptor beta chains listed below, sequenced in a study of T cells in Graves' hyperthyroidism and ophthalmopathy. RNA transcripts provided the source from which TCR beta CDR3 regions were amplified. The study used the HTBI primer set for a first-round RT-PCR of the TCR CDR3. TCRdb passed the multiplex PCR reads through MiXCR, listing each CDR3 protein once. The table shows roughly 400,000 distinct CDR3 sequences, with roughly 25% occurring only once. Sequenced material: blood. The receptors derive from a man in his fifties or sixties with Graves' hyperthyroidism.

As regards this clonotype: A much larger clone lies one base from this, so it may be a read error. This chain connects TRBV2 to TRBJ2-1; 8 bases line up with TRBD2. The CDR3 loop spans 15 amino acids. Germline CDR1 is SNHLY and CDR2 is FYNNEI. CDR3 coding DNA: TGTGCCAGCGGCCCGGCGGGAGGTTCCTACAATGGGCAGTTCTTC. Translating it yields CASGPAGGSYNGQFF.

This chain connects TRBV20-1 to TRBJ2-7; a weak D match, TRBD1 (6 bases). Germline loops: CDR1 DFQATT, CDR2 SNEGSKA (reference sequence). The CDR3 length is 13 residues. Trimming shortened V by 3 bases and J by 3 bases, and 12 bases separated the two germline ends. The CDR3 DNA is TGCAGTGCTAGTTGGGAAGGGGGCTACGAGCAGTACTTC. Translated, it gives CSASWEGGYEQYF.

The genes are TRBV11-1 and TRBJ2-2; D remains ambiguous. Trimming removed 3 bases from V and 9 bases from J, with 14 bases in between. The CDR3 covers 14 residues. CDR1 is SGHAT and CDR2 is FQDESV in the germline V gene (reference sequence). In DNA, the CDR3 is TGTGCCAGCAGCTTCAACTCTGGACCCCGGGAGCTGTTTTTT. Residues: CASSFNSGPRELFF.

This clonotype was counted many times. This chain uses TRBV11-3 with TRBJ2-5; TRBD1 agrees at 9 bases. Trimming at V came to 1 base and at J to 5 bases, leaving 5 bases not matched to a gene. The CDR3 sequence is 15 residues long. Germline loops: CDR1 SGHNT, CDR2 YENEEA. The CDR3 sequence: CASSLGQGEGETQYF. DNA of the CDR3: TGTGCCAGCAGCTTAGGACAGGGGGAAGGGGAGACCCAGTACTTC.

This rearrangement joins TRBV20-1 to TRBJ2-1; 13 nucleotides align to TRBD2. The CDR3 consists of 16 residues. The germline gives CDR1 DFQATT, CDR2 SNEGSKA (reference sequence). V shed 5 bases and J 4 bases; nucleotides not matched to a gene: 8. CDR3 sequence: CSAEGILAGGYNEQFF. For the CDR3, the DNA is TGCAGTGCTGAAGGGATACTAGCGGGAGGGTACAATGAGCAGTTCTTC.